This T cell receptor (beta chain) was profiled in a study of T cells in Graves' hyperthyroidism and ophthalmopathy. The CDR3 totals 13 residues. The germline V and J ends were trimmed by 2 bases and 0 bases, with 6 bases remaining between them. Per the germline V gene, CDR1 is SQVTM and CDR2 is ANQGSEA. Study conclusions and caveats: Peripheral blood also featured most of the thyroid clonotypes expanded above 0.001. The model made its ophthalmopathy prediction, and onset followed a median around 6.9 months later. A 13 V-J signature model discriminated ophthalmopathy versus stable hyperthyroidism.

This clonotype was observed a few times. Antigen specificity is unknown. Amplified regions were TCR beta CDR3 sequences from RNA transcripts. When the TCR CDR3 underwent first-round RT-PCR, the HTBI primer set was used. TCRdb reprocessed the multiplex PCR reads with MiXCR, giving one entry per CDR3 protein. This table has approximately 430,000 distinct CDR3 sequences, approximately 14% appearing once. The sequenced sample was blood. V is TRBV29-1 and J is TRBJ2-3, with D perhaps matching TRBD2 (5 bases). This receptor was taken from a woman aged 18-30 years with Graves' hyperthyroidism. CDR3 sequence reads: CSVETGSTDTQYF. CDR3 in DNA: TGCAGCGTTGAAACGGGGAGCACAGATACGCAGTATTTT.